Each of the 5 T cell receptor beta chains below was sequenced from the same sample in a study of blood T cell repertoires in COVID-19. Some clones are missing from TCRdb's copy, which holds only in-frame ones; the method was immunoSEQ multiplex PCR. The sample lists 130,000 to 150,000 clones; roughly 88% were seen once. Sequencing was carried out using peripheral blood. Receptors were obtained from a woman between 50 and 59 years old in a cohort sampled during active or convalescent COVID-19.

A single count supports this clone. The rearrangement links TRBV11-2 to TRBJ1-3; D gene uncertain. V lost 5 bases and J 4 bases, leaving 12 bases between the germline ends. CDR3 size: 14 residues. In germline, CDR1 is SGHAT, CDR2 FQNNGV. CDR3 amino acids: CASSRSGSGNTIYF. DNA of the CDR3: TGTGCCAGCAGCCGATCGGGTAGCGGAAACACCATATATTTT.

This clone came up once. CDR3 residues: CASRKTGDSGANVLTF. CDR3 nucleotide sequence: TGTGCCAGTAGAAAAACAGGGGACTCTGGGGCCAACGTCCTGACTTTC. The chain recombines TRBV19 with TRBJ2-6; 7 bases fit TRBD1. CDR3 length equals 16 residues. The junction had 5 bases not matched to a gene; V was cut back by 6 bases and J by 0 bases. Germline loops: CDR1 LNHDA, CDR2 SQIVND (reference sequence).

Points on this clone: The junction departs from germline at one end; a sequencing error may be responsible. The J gene is TRBJ2-7, the V gene TRBV7-6; 8 bases agree with TRBD1. This CDR3 has 11 amino acids. The germline V gene has CDR1 SGHVS and CDR2 FNYEAQ. The CDR3 loop is CASSSRGRLDF. Here the CDR3 DNA reads TGTGCCAGCAGCTCCAGGGGGCGCCTGGACTTC.

J is TRBJ2-7 and V is TRBV5-6, with D possibly matching TRBD1 (5 bases). Germline CDR1 reads SGHDT; CDR2 reads YYEEEE. This CDR3 has 15 amino acids. The ends were cut back, 1 base at V and 4 bases at J, with 15 bases in the middle. The DNA for the CDR3 is TGTGCCAGCAGCTTGTGGCAGGGCAGGTGGTACGAGCAGTACTTC. It encodes CASSLWQGRWYEQYF.

The chain is built from TRBV30 and TRBJ1-2; D remains ambiguous. The CDR3 runs 13 residues. Germline-derived CDR1 and CDR2 are GTSNPN and SVGIG (reference sequence). Trimming left V 0 bases short and J 5 bases short, with 10 bases between. CDR3 sequence reads: CAWSVGVYYGYTF. Here the CDR3 DNA reads TGTGCCTGGAGTGTAGGAGTCTATTATGGCTACACCTTC. The variable domain in full, completed from reference TRBV30 and TRBJ1-2, reads SQTIHQWPATLVQPVGSPLSLECTVEGTSNPNLYWYRQAAGRGLQLLFYSVGIGQISSEVPQNLSASRPQDRQFILSSKKLLLSDSGFYLCAWSVGVYYGYTFGSGTRLTVV.